In this sample, the clone carrying this T cell receptor (beta chain) turned up a few times. Germline CDR1 reads ENHRY; CDR2 reads SYGVKD. V lost 5 bases and J 2 bases, leaving 6 bases between the germline ends. This CDR3 is built from 12 residues. Healthy Caucasian individuals made up all the donors. This specimen comes from a study of identical twins. TCRdb reprocessed the 5' RACE reads with MiXCR, giving one entry per CDR3 protein. The data show approximately 700,000 distinct CDR3 sequences, roughly 18% seen once. These data are also associated with another study on T cells expressing NK-cell markers.

This TCR was recovered from a woman aged 18-29 years in good health. This chain joins TRBV10-3 and TRBJ2-5, with unresolved D. Sequencing was done on a sample of PBMCs. CDR3 DNA: TGTGCCATCAGTCCAGAACAAGAGACCCAGTACTTC. Its translation is CAISPEQETQYF.